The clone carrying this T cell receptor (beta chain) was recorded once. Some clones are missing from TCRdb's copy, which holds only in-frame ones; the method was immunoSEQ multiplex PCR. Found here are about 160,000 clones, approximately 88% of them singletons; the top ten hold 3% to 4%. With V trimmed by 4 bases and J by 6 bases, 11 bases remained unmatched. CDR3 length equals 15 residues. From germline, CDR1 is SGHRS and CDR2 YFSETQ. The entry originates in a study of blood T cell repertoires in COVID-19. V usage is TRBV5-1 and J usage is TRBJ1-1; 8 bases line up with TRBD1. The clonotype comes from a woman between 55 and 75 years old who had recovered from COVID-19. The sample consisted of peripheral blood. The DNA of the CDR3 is TGCGCCAGCAGCGGGGTCAACACAGGGGGTGCTGAAGCTTTCTTT. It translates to CASSGVNTGGAEAFF.